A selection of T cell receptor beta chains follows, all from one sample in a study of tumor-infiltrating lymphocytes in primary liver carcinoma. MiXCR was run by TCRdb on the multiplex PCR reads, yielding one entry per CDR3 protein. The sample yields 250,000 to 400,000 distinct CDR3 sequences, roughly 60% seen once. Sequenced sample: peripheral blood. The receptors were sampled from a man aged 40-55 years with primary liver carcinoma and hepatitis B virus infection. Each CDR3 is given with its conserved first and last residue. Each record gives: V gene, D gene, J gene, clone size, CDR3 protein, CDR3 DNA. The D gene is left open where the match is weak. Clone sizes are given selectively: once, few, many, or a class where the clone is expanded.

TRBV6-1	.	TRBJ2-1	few	CASSEFSHEQFF	TGTGCCAGCAGTGAATTTAGTCATGAGCAGTTCTTC
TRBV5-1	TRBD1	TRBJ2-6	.	CTSSLSGGAKTGANVLTF	TGCACCAGCAGCCTTTCAGGGGGCGCAAAAACTGGGGCCAACGTCCTGACTTTC
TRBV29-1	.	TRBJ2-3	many	CSVDQLSREDWTPRTDTQYF	TGCAGCGTTGATCAACTCTCGCGAGAGGACTGGACTCCTCGCACAGATACGCAGTATTTT
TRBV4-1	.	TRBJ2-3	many	CASQQTGLSPDTQYF	TGCGCCAGCCAACAAACAGGCTTATCCCCAGATACGCAGTATTTT
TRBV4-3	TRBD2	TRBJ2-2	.	CANSQDIGAGVTGELFF	TGCGCCAACAGCCAAGATATCGGAGCGGGAGTCACCGGGGAGCTGTTTTTT
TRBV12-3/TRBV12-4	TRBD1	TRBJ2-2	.	CTSSFAVGQGADTGELFF	TGTACCAGCAGTTTCGCAGTCGGCCAGGGGGCGGACACCGGGGAGCTGTTTTTT
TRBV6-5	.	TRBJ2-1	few	CASRQVTLGVFREQFF	TGTGCCAGCAGGCAGGTCACTTTAGGGGTATTCAGGGAGCAGTTCTTC
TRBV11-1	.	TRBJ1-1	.	CVSSFELVREAFF	TGTGTCAGCAGCTTTGAGTTGGTCCGCGAAGCTTTCTTT
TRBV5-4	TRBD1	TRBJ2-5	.	CGSSNGQGRQETQYF	TGTGGCAGCAGCAATGGACAGGGGAGACAAGAGACCCAGTACTTC
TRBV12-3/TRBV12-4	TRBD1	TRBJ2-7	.	CASRIQGSHEQYF	TGTGCCAGCAGGATACAGGGGTCTCACGAGCAGTACTTC
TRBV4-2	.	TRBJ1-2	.	CASETNYGYTF	TGCGCCAGCGAGACTAACTATGGCTACACCTTC
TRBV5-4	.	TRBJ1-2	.	CASSLRIEEPVYDYTF	TGTGCCAGCAGCTTGAGAATCGAAGAGCCCGTCTATGACTACACCTTC
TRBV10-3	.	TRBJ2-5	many	CAISPQGETQYF	TGTGCCATCAGTCCCCAGGGGGAGACCCAGTACTTC
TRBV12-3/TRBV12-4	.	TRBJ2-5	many	CASSWGQGGTQYF	TGTGCCAGCAGTTGGGGTCAGGGAGGGACCCAGTACTTC
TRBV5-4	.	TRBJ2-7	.	CASSPIGSYEQYF	TGTGCCAGCAGTCCGATTGGCTCCTACGAGCAGTACTTC
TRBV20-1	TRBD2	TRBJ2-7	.	CSVLSGRNDEQYF	TGCAGTGTTTTGAGCGGGAGGAATGACGAGCAGTACTTC
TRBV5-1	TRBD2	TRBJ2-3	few	CASSSGGTSGPVTDTQYF	TGCGCCAGCAGCTCGGGTGGGACTAGCGGGCCGGTCACAGATACGCAGTATTTT
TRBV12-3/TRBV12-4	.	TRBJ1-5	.	CASSSPTGQGTQHF	TGTGCCAGCAGCAGTCCAACAGGTCAAGGGACCCAGCATTTT
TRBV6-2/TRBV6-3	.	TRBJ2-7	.	CASSGIREQYF	TGCGCCAGCAGTGGAATAAGGGAGCAGTACTTC
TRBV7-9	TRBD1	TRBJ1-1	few	CASSTRQGAVNTEAFF	TGTGCCAGCAGCACCCGACAGGGGGCCGTGAACACTGAAGCTTTCTTT
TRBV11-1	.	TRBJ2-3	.	CASSSIRTDTKCF	TGCGCCAGCAGCTCGATCCGAACAGATACGAAGTGTTTT
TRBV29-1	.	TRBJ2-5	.	CSASQDQETQYF	TGCAGTGCGTCGCAGGACCAAGAGACCCAGTACTTC
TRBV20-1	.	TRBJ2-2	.	CSASGFGTVNTGELFF	TGCAGTGCAAGCGGATTCGGGACGGTGAACACCGGGGAGCTGTTTTTT
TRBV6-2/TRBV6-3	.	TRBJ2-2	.	CASGNETRTRVGAGELFF	TGTGCCAGCGGTAACGAAACTCGTACTAGGGTCGGAGCCGGGGAGCTGTTTTTT
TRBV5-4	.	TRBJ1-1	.	CASSLRDNNTEAFF	TGTGCCAGCAGCTTGAGGGACAATAACACTGAAGCTTTCTTT
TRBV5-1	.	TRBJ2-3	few	CASRTSNGGADTQYF	TGCGCCAGCAGGACCTCTAATGGCGGGGCAGATACGCAGTATTTT